The text below deals with one T cell receptor (beta chain). Without the conserved terminal phenylalanine or tryptophan, this CDR3 likely stems from a read error. The method was immunoSEQ multiplex PCR; TCRdb's version includes in-frame clones alone and lacks a portion of them. This table has some 6,900 clones, over 60% appearing once. The CDR3 runs to 16 residues. V lost 2 bases and J 4 bases, leaving 17 bases between the germline ends. Germline loops: CDR1 SNHLY, CDR2 FYNNEI. This entry is derived from a study of PD-1 blockade in classical Hodgkin lymphoma. Relapses following autologous stem cell transplantation were seen in all patients, with brentuximab vedotin exposure varying.

The sequenced sample was peripheral blood mononuclear cells (PBMCs), obtained before the second cycle of nivolumab. This receptor was identified in a human donor with classical Hodgkin lymphoma. V and J are TRBV2 and TRBJ1-1; D unresolved. DNA for the CDR3: TGTGCCAGCAGTGAACCCGGACGGCCCGGGAGCACTGAAGCTTTCCTT. It encodes CASSEPGRPGSTEAFL.